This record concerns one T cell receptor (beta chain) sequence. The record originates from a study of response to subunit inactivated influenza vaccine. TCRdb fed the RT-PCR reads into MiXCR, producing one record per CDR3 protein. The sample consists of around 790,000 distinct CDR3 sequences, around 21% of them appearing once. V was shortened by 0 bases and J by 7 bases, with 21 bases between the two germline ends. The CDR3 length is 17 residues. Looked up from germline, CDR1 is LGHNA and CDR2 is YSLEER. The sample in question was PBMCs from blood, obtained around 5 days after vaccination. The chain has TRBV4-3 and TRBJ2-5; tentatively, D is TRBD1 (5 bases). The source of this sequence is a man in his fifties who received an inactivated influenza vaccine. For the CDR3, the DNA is TGCGCCAGCAGCCAAGATTTAGGGGATCCCTCCTGGGGGACCCAGTACTTC. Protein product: CASSQDLGDPSWGTQYF.